This passage covers 5 T cell receptor beta chains from one sample sequenced in a study of beta chain features in type 1 diabetes. The authors reverse transcribed all of the isolated RNA, so sequencing captured expressed TCRB transcripts. The method was immunoSEQ multiplex PCR; TCRdb's version includes in-frame clones alone and lacks a portion of them. The sample holds 110,000 to 150,000 clones, 9% to 9.5% seen once. Sample: central memory CD4+ T cells from blood. The receptors derive from a young man in good health.

This rearrangement joins TRBV27 to TRBJ2-2; no definite D call. The CDR3 contains 13 residues. CDR1 and CDR2 (germline): MNHEY, SMNVEV (reference sequence). The ends were cut back, 2 bases at V and 6 bases at J, with 7 bases in the middle. The CDR3: CASSLVSAGELFF. The CDR3 region has the DNA TGTGCCAGCAGTTTAGTGTCAGCCGGGGAGCTGTTTTTT.

The chain links TRBV2 to TRBJ1-2, with 10 bases matching TRBD1. This CDR3 is 14 amino acids long. Germline trimming cut 8 bases from V and 1 base from J; bases unmatched to any gene: 4. The germline CDR1 and CDR2 sequences are SNHLY and FYNNEI. CDR3 in DNA: TGTGCCAGCGGGGGGGACAGGGGTAACTATGGCTACACCTTC. Its translation is CASGGDRGNYGYTF.

In its sample, this clone was seen a few times. This chain connects TRBV4-2 to TRBJ2-3; TRBD2 aligns across 10 bases. V trimming: 8 bases; J trimming: 1 base; junction bases outside the gene matches: 12. This CDR3 region has 17 residues. Germline V gives CDR1 LGHNA, CDR2 YNFKEQ. CDR3 residues: CASEGPSGGARTDTQYF. DNA of the CDR3: TGTGCCAGCGAGGGCCCAAGCGGGGGGGCACGCACAGATACGCAGTATTTT.

This rearrangement joins TRBV7-7 to TRBJ2-5; 9 nucleotides match TRBD2. The J segment lost 4 bases and the V segment lost 5 bases, leaving 8 bases of the junction unmatched. The CDR3 covers 15 residues. Germline CDR1 is SSHAT and CDR2 is FNYEAQ (reference sequence). The chain's CDR3 is CASSASGGRGETQYF. CDR3 nucleotide sequence: TGTGCCAGCAGCGCCAGCGGGGGGCGGGGAGAGACCCAGTACTTC.

The V call is TRBV5-4, the J call TRBJ2-3; D remains ambiguous. CDR3 length: 12 amino acids. Germline CDR1 reads SGHNT; CDR2 reads YYREEE (reference sequence). With 6 bases removed from V and 8 bases from J, the gap between germline ends came to 13 bases. The CDR3 is CASITRGGTQYF. Here the CDR3 DNA reads TGTGCCAGCATTACCCGTGGCGGTACGCAGTATTTT.